The present T cell receptor (beta chain) was sequenced within a study of shared clonotypes between healthy human individuals. General study results and limits: Only blood underwent sampling, and tissue repertoires likely differ.

The CDR3 is 10 residues long. In germline, CDR1 is SNHLY, CDR2 FYNNEI. V lost 5 bases and J lost 9, with 7 bases in between. In regard to this clone: Its antigen is unknown.

Some clones are missing from TCRdb's copy, which holds only in-frame ones; the method was immunoSEQ multiplex PCR. The sample holds about 680,000 clones, roughly 72% seen once. This TCR was sampled from a woman aged 25-40 years in good health. Material for sequencing was memory CD4+ T cells sorted from blood. Documented subset: CD45RA-negative fraction. The chain recombines TRBV2 with TRBJ2-5; D perhaps matches TRBD2 (5 bases). In DNA, the CDR3 is TGTGCCAGCAGTTGGGGAGCCCAGTACTTC. This sequence encodes CASSWGAQYF.